Sequencing of this T cell receptor (beta chain) was carried out in a study of T-cell reconstitution after alpha-beta-depleted transplantation in children. TCRbeta library preparation incorporated unique molecular identifiers. TCRdb used MiXCR to reprocess the PCR reads, holding one entry per CDR3 protein. The profile covers about 480,000 distinct CDR3 sequences, with about 12% appearing a single time and 4.5% to 6% taken by the ten largest. The ends lost 3 bases at V and 3 bases at J; junction bases unmatched: 13. The CDR3 spans 18 residues. Per germline, CDR1 MGHDK and CDR2 SYGVNS. Only a few counts were recorded for this clonotype.

This TCR was recovered from a human donor who donated a stem cell graft to a child with combined immunodeficiency. The sample here was PBMCs from the stem cell graft donor, taken from the stem cell graft. This chain joins TRBV25-1 and TRBJ2-5; 10 bases agree with TRBD2. CDR3 sequence: CASSDTGLAGDHKETQYF. The CDR3 nucleotides read TGTGCCAGCAGTGATACGGGGCTAGCGGGAGATCATAAAGAGACCCAGTACTTC.